The present T cell receptor (beta chain) was sequenced within a study of shared clonotypes between healthy human individuals. Study overall: Each donor's CD4 naive and CD4 memory cells filled three plates apiece, CD8 naive two, and CD8 memory one.

Clones were sequenced by immunoSEQ multiplex PCR, and TCRdb holds only the in-frame ones, with some missing. The sample consists of over 2 million clones, about 90% of them appearing once. Whole-study findings and limits: Of the naive CD4 clonotypes, around 4.7% were shared across four donors.

The V gene lost 4 bases and the J gene lost 1 base, with 14 bases spanning the gap. The CDR3 covers 15 residues. Germline V gene lookup returns CDR1 SQVTM and CDR2 ANQGSEA. Only Caucasian adults living in Nashville, Tennessee made up the donor group. As regards this clone: The target antigen is unknown.

This sequence originates from a young man in good health. Some clones in this sample may be carry-over from other donors' samples. Sequencing was done on a sample of naive CD4+ T cells from PBMCs. Indicated subset: CD45RA+ positively selected. The rearrangement links TRBV29-1 to TRBJ2-1; either TRBD1 or TRBD2 may fit D (5 bases each). The CDR3 bases are TGCAGCGTTGTTACCCCGGGGCTATCCTACAATGAGCAGTTCTTC. Translating it yields CSVVTPGLSYNEQFF.